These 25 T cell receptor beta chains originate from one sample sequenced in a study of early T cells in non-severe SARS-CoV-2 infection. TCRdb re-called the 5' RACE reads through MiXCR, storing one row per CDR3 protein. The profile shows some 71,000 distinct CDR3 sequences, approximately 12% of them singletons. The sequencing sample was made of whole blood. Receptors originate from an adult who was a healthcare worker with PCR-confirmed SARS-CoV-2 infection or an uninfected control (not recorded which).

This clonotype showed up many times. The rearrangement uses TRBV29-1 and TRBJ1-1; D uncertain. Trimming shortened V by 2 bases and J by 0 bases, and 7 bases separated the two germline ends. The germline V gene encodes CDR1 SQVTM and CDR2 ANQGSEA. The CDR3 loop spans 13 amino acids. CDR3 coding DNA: TGCAGCGTTGAAACCATTCTGAACACTGAAGCTTTCTTT. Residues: CSVETILNTEAFF. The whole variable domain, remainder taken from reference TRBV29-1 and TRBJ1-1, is SAVISQKPSRDICQRGTSLTIQCQVDSQVTMMFWYRQQPGQSLTLIATANQGSEATYESGFVIDKFPISRPNLTFSTLTVSNMSPEDSSIYLCSVETILNTEAFFGQGTRLTVV.

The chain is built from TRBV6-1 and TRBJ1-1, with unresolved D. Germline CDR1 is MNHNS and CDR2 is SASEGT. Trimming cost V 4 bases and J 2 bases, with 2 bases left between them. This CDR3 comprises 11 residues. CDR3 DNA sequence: TGTGCCAGCAGTGGTAACACTGAAGCTTTCTTT. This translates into CASSGNTEAFF.

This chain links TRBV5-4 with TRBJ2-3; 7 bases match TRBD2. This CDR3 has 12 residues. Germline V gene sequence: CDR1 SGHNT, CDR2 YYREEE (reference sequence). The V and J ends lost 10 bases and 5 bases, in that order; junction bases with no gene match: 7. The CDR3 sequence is CASRGGGDTQYF. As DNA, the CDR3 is TGTGCCTCACGTGGGGGGGGAGATACGCAGTATTTT. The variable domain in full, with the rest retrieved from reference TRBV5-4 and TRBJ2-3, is ETGVTQSPTHLIKTRGQQVTLRCSSQSGHNTVSWYQQALGQGPQFIFQYYREEENGRGNFPPRFSGLQFPNYSSELNVNALELDDSALYLCASRGGGDTQYFGPGTRLTVL.

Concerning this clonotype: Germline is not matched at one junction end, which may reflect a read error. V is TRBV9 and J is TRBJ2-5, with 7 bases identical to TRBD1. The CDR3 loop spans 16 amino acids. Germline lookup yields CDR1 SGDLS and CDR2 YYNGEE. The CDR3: CASSGSDRASPESQYF. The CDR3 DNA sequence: TGTGCCAGCAGCGGGAGTGACAGGGCTTCACCAGAGTCCCAGTACTTC.

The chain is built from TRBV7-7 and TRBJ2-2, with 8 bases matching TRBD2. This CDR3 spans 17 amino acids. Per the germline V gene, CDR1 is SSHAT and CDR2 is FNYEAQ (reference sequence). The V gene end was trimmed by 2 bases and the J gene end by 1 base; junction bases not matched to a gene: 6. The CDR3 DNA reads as TGTGCCAGCAGCTTAAGCGGGGGTACCGAGAACACCGGGGAGCTGTTTTTT. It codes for CASSLSGGTENTGELFF. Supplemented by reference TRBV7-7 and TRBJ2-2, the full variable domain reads GAGVSQSPRYKVTKRGQDVTLRCDPISSHATLYWYQQALGQGPEFLTYFNYEAQPDKSGLPSDRFSAERPEGSISTLTIQRTEQRDSAMYRCASSLSGGTENTGELFFGEGSRLTVL.

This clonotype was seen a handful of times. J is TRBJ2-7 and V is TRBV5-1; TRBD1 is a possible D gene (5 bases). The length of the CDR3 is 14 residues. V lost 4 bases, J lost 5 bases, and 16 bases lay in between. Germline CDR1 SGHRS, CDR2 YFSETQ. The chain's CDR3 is CASSVVGQSHEQYF. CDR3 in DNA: TGCGCCAGCAGCGTGGTGGGGCAGTCCCACGAGCAGTACTTC.

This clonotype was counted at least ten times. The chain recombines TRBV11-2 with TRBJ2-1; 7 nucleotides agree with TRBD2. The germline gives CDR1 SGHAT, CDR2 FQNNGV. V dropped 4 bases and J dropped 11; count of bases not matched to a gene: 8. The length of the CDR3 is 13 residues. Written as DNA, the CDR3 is TGTGCCAGCAGCTACTCCGAGAGCGGGAAGCAGTTCTTC. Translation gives CASSYSESGKQFF. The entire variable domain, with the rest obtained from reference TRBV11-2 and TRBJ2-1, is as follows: EAGVAQSPRYKIIEKRQSVAFWCNPISGHATLYWYQQILGQGPKLLIQFQNNGVVDDSQLPKDRFSAERLKGVDSTLKIQPAKLEDSAVYLCASSYSESGKQFFGPGTRLTVL.

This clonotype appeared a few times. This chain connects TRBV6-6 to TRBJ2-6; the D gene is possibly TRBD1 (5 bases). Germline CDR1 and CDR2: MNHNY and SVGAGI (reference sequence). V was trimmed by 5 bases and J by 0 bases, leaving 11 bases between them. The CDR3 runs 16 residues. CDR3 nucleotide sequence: TGTGCCAGCAGTCTTGACAGTCTCTCTGGGGCCAACGTCCTGACTTTC. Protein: CASSLDSLSGANVLTF.

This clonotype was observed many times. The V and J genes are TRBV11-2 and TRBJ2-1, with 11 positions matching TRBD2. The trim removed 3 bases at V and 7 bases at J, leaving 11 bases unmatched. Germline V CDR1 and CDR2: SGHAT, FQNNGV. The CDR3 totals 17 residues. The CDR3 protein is CASSLIPGLAGGNEQFF. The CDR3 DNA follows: TGTGCCAGCAGCTTGATTCCCGGACTAGCGGGTGGGAATGAGCAGTTCTTC.

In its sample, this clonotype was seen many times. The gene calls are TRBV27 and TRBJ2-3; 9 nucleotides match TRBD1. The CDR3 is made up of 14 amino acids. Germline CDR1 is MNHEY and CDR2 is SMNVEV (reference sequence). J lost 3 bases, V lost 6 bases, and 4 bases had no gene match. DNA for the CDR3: TGTGCCAGCAGAGACAGGGGGGGGACAGATACGCAGTATTTT. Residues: CASRDRGGTDTQYF.

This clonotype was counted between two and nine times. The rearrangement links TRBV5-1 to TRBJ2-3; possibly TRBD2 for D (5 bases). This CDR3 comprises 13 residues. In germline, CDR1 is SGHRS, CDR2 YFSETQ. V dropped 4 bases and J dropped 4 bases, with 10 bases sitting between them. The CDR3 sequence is CASSLYGADTQYF. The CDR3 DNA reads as TGCGCCAGCAGCCTTTACGGGGCAGATACGCAGTATTTT.

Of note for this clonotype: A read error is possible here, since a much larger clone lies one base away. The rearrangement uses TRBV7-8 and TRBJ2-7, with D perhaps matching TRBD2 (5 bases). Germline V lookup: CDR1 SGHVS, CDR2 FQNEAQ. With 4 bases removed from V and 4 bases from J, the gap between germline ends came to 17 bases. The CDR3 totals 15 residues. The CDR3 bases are TGTGCCAGCAGCTCAGTCCGGGGAGAGAGTTACGAGCAGTACTTC. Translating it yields CASSSVRGESYEQYF.

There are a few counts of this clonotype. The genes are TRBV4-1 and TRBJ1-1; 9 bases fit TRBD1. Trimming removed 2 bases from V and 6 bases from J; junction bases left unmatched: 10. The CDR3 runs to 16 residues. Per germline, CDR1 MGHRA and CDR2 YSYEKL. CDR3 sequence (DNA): TGCGCCAGCAGCCAAACACACAGGGGGCGACTATCTGAAGCTTTCTTT. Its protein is CASSQTHRGRLSEAFF.

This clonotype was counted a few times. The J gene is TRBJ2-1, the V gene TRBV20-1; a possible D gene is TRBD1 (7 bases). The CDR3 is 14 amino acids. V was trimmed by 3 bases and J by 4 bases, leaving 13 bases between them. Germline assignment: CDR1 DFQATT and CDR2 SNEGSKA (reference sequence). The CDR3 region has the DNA TGCAGTGCTAGTCGCGGGACAGCATACAATGAGCAGTTCTTC. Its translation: CSASRGTAYNEQFF.

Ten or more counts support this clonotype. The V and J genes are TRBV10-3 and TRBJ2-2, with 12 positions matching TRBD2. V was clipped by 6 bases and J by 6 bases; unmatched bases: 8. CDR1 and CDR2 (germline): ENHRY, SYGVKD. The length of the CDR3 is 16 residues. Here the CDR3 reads CAIRPTSGSSAGELFF. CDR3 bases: TGTGCCATCAGACCGACTAGCGGGAGTTCGGCCGGGGAGCTGTTTTTT.

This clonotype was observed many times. The CDR3 reads CSAREGVEGSPLHF. CDR3 DNA sequence: TGCAGTGCTAGAGAGGGGGTTGAAGGATCACCCCTCCACTTT. The rearrangement links TRBV20-1 to TRBJ1-6, with a tentative D call TRBD1 (5 bases). Trimming shortened V by 0 bases and J by 10 bases, and 13 bases separated the two germline ends. The CDR3 sequence is 14 residues long. From germline, CDR1 is DFQATT and CDR2 SNEGSKA (reference sequence).

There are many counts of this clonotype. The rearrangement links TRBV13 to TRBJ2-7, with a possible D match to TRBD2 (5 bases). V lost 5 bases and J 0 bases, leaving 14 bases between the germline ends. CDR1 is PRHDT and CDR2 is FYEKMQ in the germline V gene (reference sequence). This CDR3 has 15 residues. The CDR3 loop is CASSLSRGISYEQYF. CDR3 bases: TGTGCCAGCAGCCTATCCCGAGGGATCTCCTACGAGCAGTACTTC. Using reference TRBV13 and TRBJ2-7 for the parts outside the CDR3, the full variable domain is AAGVIQSPRHLIKEKRETATLKCYPIPRHDTVYWYQQGPGQDPQFLISFYEKMQSDKGSIPDRFSAQQFSDYHSELNMSSLELGDSALYFCASSLSRGISYEQYFGPGTRLTVT.

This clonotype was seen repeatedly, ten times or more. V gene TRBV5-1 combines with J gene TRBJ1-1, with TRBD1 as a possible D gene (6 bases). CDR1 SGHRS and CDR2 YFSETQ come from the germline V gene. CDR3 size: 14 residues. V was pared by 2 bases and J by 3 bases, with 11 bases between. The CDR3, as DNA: TGCGCCAGCAGCTTAGCAGGGGAGGACACTGAAGCTTTCTTT. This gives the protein CASSLAGEDTEAFF.

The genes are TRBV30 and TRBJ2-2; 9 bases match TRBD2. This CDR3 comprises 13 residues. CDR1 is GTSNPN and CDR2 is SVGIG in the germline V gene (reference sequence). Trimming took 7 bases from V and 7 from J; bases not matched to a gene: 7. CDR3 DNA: TGTGCCTTTAGCGGGGGCTTATTCGGGGAGCTGTTTTTT. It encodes CAFSGGLFGELFF.

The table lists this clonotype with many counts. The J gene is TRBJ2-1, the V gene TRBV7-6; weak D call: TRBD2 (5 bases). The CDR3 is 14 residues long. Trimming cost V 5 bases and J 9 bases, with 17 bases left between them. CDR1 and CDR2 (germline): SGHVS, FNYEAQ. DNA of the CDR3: TGTGCCAGCAGCCCCCACCCCGGGGAAGCTGAGCAGTTCTTC. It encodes CASSPHPGEAEQFF.

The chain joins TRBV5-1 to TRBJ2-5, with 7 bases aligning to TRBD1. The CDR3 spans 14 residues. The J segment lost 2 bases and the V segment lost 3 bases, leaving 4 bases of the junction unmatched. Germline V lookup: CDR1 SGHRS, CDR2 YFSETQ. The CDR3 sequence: CASSWAGGQETQYF. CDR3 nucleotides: TGCGCCAGCAGCTGGGCAGGGGGTCAAGAGACCCAGTACTTC.

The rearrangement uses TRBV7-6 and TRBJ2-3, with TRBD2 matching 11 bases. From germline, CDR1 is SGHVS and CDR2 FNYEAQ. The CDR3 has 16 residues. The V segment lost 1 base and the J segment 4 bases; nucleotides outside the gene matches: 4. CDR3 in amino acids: CASSLGTSGYSDTQYF. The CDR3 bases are TGTGCCAGCAGCTTAGGGACTAGCGGGTATTCAGATACGCAGTATTTT.

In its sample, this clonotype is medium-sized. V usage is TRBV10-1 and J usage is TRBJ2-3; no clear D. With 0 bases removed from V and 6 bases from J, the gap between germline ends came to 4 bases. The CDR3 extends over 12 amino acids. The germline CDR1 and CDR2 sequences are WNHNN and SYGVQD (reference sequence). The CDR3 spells CASSESYDTQYF. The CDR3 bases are TGCGCCAGCAGTGAGTCTTACGATACGCAGTATTTT.

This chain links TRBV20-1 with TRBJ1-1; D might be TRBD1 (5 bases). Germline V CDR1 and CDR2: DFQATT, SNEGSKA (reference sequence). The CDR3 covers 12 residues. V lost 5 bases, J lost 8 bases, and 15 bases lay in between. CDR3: CSASSSGREAFF. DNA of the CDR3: TGCAGTGCTTCTAGCTCAGGGCGGGAAGCTTTCTTT.

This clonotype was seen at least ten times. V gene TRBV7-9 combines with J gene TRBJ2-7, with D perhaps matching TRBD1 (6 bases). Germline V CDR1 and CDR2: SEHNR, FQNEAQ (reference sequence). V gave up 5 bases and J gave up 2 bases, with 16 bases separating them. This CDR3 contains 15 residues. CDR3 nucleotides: TGTGCCAGCAGCAACCCTACAGGGAGCCCCTACGAGCAGTACTTC. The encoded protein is CASSNPTGSPYEQYF.